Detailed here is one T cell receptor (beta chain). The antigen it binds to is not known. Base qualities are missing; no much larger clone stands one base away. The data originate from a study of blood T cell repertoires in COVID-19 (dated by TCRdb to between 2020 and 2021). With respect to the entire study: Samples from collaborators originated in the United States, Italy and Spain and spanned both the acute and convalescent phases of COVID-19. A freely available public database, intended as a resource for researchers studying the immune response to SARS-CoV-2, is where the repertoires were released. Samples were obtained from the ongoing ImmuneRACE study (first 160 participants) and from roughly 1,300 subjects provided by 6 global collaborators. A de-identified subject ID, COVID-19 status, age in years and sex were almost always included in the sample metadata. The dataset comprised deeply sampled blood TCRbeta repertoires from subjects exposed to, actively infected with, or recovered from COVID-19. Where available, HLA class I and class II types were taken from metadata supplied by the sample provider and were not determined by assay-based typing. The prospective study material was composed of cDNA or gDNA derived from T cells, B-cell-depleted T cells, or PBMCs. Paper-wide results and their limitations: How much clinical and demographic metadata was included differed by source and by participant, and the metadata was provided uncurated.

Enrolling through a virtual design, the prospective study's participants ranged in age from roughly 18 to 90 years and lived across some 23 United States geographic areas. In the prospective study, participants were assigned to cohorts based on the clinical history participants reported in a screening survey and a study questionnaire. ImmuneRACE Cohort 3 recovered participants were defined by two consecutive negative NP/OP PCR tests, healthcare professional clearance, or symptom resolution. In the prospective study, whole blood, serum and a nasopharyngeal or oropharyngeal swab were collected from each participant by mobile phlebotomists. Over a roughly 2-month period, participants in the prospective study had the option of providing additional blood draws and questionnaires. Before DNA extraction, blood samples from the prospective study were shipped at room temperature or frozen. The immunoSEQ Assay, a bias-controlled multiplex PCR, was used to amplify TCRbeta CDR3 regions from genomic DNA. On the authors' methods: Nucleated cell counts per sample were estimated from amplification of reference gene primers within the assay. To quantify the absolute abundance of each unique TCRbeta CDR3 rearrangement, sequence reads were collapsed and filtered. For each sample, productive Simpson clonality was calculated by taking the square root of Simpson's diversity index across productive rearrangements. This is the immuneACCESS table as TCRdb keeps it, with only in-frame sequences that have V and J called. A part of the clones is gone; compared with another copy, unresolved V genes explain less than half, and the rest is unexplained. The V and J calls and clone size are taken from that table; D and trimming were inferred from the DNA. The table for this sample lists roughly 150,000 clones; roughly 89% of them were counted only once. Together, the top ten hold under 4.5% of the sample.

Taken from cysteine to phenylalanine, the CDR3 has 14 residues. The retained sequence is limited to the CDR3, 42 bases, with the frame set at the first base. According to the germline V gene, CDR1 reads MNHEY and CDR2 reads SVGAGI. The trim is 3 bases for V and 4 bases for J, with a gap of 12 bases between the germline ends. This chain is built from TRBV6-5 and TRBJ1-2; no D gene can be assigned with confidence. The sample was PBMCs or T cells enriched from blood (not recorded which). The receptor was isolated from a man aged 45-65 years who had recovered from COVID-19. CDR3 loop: CASSYLGETYGYTF. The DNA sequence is TGTGCCAGCAGTTATCTGGGAGAGACCTATGGCTACACCTTC.